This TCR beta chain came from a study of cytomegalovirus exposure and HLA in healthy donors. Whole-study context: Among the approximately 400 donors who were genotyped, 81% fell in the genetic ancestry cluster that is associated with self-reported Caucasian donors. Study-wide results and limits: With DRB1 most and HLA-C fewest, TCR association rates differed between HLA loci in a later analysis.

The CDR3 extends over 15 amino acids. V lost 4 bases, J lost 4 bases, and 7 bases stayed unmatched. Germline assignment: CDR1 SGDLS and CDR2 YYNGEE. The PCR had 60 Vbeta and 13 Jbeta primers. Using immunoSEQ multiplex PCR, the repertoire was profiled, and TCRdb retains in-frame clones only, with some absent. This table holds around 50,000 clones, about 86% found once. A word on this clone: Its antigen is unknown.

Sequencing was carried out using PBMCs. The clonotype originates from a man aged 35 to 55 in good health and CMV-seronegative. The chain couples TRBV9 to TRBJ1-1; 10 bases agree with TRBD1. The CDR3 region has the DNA TGTGCCAGCAGCTTATTCGGGACAGGGGTCACTGAAGCTTTCTTT. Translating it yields CASSLFGTGVTEAFF.